This is a list of T cell receptor beta chains from one sample in a study of monozygotic twins with inflammatory bowel disease. Following a re-call of the 5' RACE reads, TCRdb has one entry per CDR3 protein and lacks DNA. The sample data list over 350,000 distinct CDR3 sequences. The sample comprised blood. Source of these receptors: a human donor with ulcerative colitis or Crohn's disease, or a healthy co-twin of an affected twin (not recorded which). Both conserved end residues are part of each CDR3.

v_call,j_call,cdr3_aa
TRBV6-1,TRBJ1-2,CASSPRDLRGYTF
TRBV29-1,TRBJ1-1,CSVGPPDRDTEAFF
TRBV6-5,TRBJ2-4,CASSYSTVGIQYF
TRBV5-5,TRBJ2-3,CASSLRGRAGSSTDTQYF
TRBV12-3/TRBV12-4,TRBJ1-4,CASSPLSATNEKLFF
TRBV20-1,TRBJ1-2,CSARDKQGIYYGYTF
TRBV4-3,TRBJ1-6,CASSQAGLPSPLHF
TRBV7-2,TRBJ2-3,CASSFTQGATDTQYF
TRBV6-4,TRBJ1-6,CASSSRADSPLHF
TRBV19,TRBJ2-1,CASSASSTGIEQFF
TRBV12-3/TRBV12-4,TRBJ1-2,CASSLEGGRTF
TRBV12-3/TRBV12-4,TRBJ2-7,CASSLERNSYEQYF
TRBV5-1,TRBJ2-1,CASSFKDWPSEQFF
TRBV5-1,TRBJ2-7,CASSLEGRGSEQYF
TRBV27,TRBJ2-7,CASSSNLGAGTREQYF
TRBV5-1,TRBJ2-3,CASSLFSDTQYF
TRBV30,TRBJ2-3,CAAYRGLGTDTQYF
TRBV4-3,TRBJ1-6,CASSQDWGLSSPLHF
TRBV5-1,TRBJ2-7,CASSLVSGTGTYEQYF
TRBV29-1,TRBJ2-7,CSAEGGGGNYEQYF
TRBV7-2,TRBJ1-3,CASSLGADSGNTIYF
TRBV4-3,TRBJ2-1,CASSQDGGGRGEQFF
TRBV6-5,TRBJ2-7,CASSYTGVGYEQYF
TRBV25-1,TRBJ1-2,CASSEIGTGVPYGYTF
TRBV7-9,TRBJ1-6,CASTSAGQGNSPLHF
TRBV15,TRBJ2-7,CATSRDRGRHEQYF
TRBV6-5,TRBJ1-1,CASSYSRTNTEAFF
TRBV6-2/TRBV6-3,TRBJ2-5,CASSYSKPGTSGGLYQETQYF
TRBV5-1,TRBJ2-1,CASSLALATNEQFF
TRBV12-3/TRBV12-4,TRBJ2-3,CASTRGDTQYF
TRBV19,TRBJ2-7,CASSIDLRLGARTYEQYF
TRBV28,TRBJ2-7,CASSHRWGAYEQYF
TRBV7-9,TRBJ2-1,CASSLGEWGTSGDEQFF
TRBV7-2,TRBJ1-4,CASSSRTHLNEKLFF
TRBV21-1,TRBJ2-5,CASSKEVAVKGAQETQYF
TRBV27,TRBJ2-3,CASSFGFGTDTQYF
TRBV12-3/TRBV12-4,TRBJ1-4,CASSPPLGRGREKLFF
TRBV29-1,TRBJ2-3,CSVEWQGRPDTQYF
TRBV27,TRBJ1-6,CASSLEVYNSPLHF
TRBV7-2,TRBJ1-1,CASSLGRVAFF
TRBV23-1,TRBJ2-1,CASSQMSPGQIYNEQFF
TRBV6-5,TRBJ2-5,CASTPTDVATQYF
TRBV7-2,TRBJ1-5,CASSLDEGPQPQHF
TRBV4-2,TRBJ2-7,CASSPSRRKTYEQYF
TRBV11-2,TRBJ2-7,CASSLPGTYEQYF